These 27 T cell receptor beta chains share one sample of origin, sequenced in a study of identical twins. TCRdb used MiXCR to reprocess the 5' RACE reads, holding one entry per CDR3 protein. The sample shows 200,000 to 250,000 distinct CDR3 sequences, more than 9% of them seen only once. The sequencing sample was made of memory T cells sorted from blood. All receptors derive from a man aged 50 to 59 in good health.

At least ten counts were recorded for this clonotype. The V and J genes are TRBV5-1 and TRBJ1-2; 9 nucleotides align to TRBD1. J was trimmed by 6 bases and V by 0 bases; bases with no gene match: 6. Germline values: CDR1 SGHRS, CDR2 YFSETQ. The CDR3 runs to 15 residues. The CDR3 bases are TGCGCCAGCAGCTTGGACCGGGACAGGGAACATGGCTACACCTTC. This encodes CASSLDRDREHGYTF. The complete variable domain, with remaining parts taken from reference TRBV5-1 and TRBJ1-2, reads KAGVTQTPRYLIKTRGQQVTLSCSPISGHRSVSWYQQTPGQGLQFLFEYFSETQRNKGNFPGRFSGRQFSNSRSEMNVSTLELGDSALYLCASSLDRDREHGYTFGSGTRLTVV.

The CDR3 nucleotides are TGTGCCAGCAATTCCGAGAGGACCTACGAGCAGTACTTC. It is translated as CASNSERTYEQYF. The chain couples TRBV7-9 to TRBJ2-7; no clear D gene. Trimming cost V 7 bases and J 2 bases, with 12 bases left between them. The CDR3 loop spans 13 amino acids. From germline, CDR1 is SEHNR and CDR2 FQNEAQ (reference sequence).

The chain couples TRBV7-6 to TRBJ2-1; 9 positions match TRBD1. This CDR3 comprises 19 residues. From germline, CDR1 is SGHVS and CDR2 FNYEAQ. V gave up 1 base and J gave up 2 bases; unmatched junction bases: 12. The CDR3 nucleotides read TGTGCCAGCAGCTTAGATCCCGGGACAGGGATCCTCACCTACAATGAGCAGTTCTTC. Protein: CASSLDPGTGILTYNEQFF.

This clonotype was seen only a few times. The chain couples TRBV18 to TRBJ1-3; 7 bases match TRBD1. This CDR3 spans 16 amino acids. CDR1 KGHSH and CDR2 LQKENI come from the germline V gene. Trimming removed 4 bases from V and 0 bases from J; junction bases left unmatched: 6. In DNA form, the CDR3 reads TGTGCCAGCTCACGACAGGGTGGCGTCTCTGGAAACACCATATATTTT. Translation: CASSRQGGVSGNTIYF. Filled out from reference TRBV18 and TRBJ1-3, the complete variable domain reads NAGVMQNPRHLVRRRGQEARLRCSPMKGHSHVYWYRQLPEEGLKFMVYLQKENIIDESGMPKERFSAEFPKEGPSILRIQQVVRGDSAAYFCASSRQGGVSGNTIYFGEGSWLTVV.

Ten or more counts support this clonotype. The gene calls are TRBV7-9 and TRBJ2-7; 10 positions match TRBD1. Germline CDR1 is SEHNR and CDR2 is FQNEAQ (reference sequence). V was pared by 4 bases and J by 5 bases, with 5 bases of the junction left unmatched. This CDR3 is built from 14 residues. The CDR3 sequence is CASSSDRGSDEQYF. DNA of the CDR3: TGTGCCAGCAGCTCGGACAGGGGGAGCGACGAGCAGTACTTC. Supplemented by reference TRBV7-9 and TRBJ2-7, the full variable domain reads DTGVSQNPRHKITKRGQNVTFRCDPISEHNRLYWYRQTLGQGPEFLTYFQNEAQLEKSRLLSDRFSAERPKGSFSTLEIQRTEQGDSAMYLCASSSDRGSDEQYFGPGTRLTVT.

This clonotype was seen at least ten times. The genes are TRBV12-3 or TRBV12-4 and TRBJ2-7; maybe TRBD1 (6 bases). The CDR3 sequence is 14 residues long. V was cut by 5 bases and J by 0 bases, with 11 bases left in between. The CDR3 DNA reads TGTGCCAGCAGTCTGACAGGCACCTCCTACGAGCAGTACTTC. Protein sequence: CASSLTGTSYEQYF.

This clonotype was seen ten or more times. This sequence joins TRBV6-5 and TRBJ1-2; tentative D call: TRBD1 (5 bases). V was pared by 10 bases and J by 5 bases, with 14 bases between. The germline V gene encodes CDR1 MNHEY and CDR2 SVGAGI. This CDR3 spans 12 amino acids. This CDR3 reads CATRVGGYGYTF. CDR3 nucleotides: TGTGCCACCCGTGTTGGGGGGTATGGCTACACCTTC.

This clonotype was counted many times. This rearrangement joins TRBV12-3 or TRBV12-4 to TRBJ2-7, with D perhaps TRBD2 (6 bases). The CDR3 loop spans 14 amino acids. Trimming removed 6 bases from V and 2 bases from J, with 14 bases in between. CDR3 nucleotide sequence: TGTGCCAGCAGCCTCCGGGACTCCACCTACGAGCAGTACTTC. This gives the protein CASSLRDSTYEQYF.

This clonotype was seen more than once but under ten times. The chain couples TRBV2 to TRBJ2-7; D possibly corresponds to TRBD2 (5 bases). The germline CDR1 and CDR2 sequences are SNHLY and FYNNEI. V was clipped by 3 bases and J by 0 bases, with 12 bases between them. The CDR3 spans 15 residues. The CDR3: CASSDGGRSSYEQYF. CDR3 DNA: TGTGCCAGCAGTGACGGCGGGCGGAGCTCCTACGAGCAGTACTTC.

In its sample, this clonotype was seen many times. The V call is TRBV5-1, the J call TRBJ1-1, with D unclear. Per germline, CDR1 SGHRS and CDR2 YFSETQ. The length of the CDR3 is 16 residues. The germline V and J ends were trimmed by 1 base and 0 bases, with 13 bases remaining between them. For the CDR3, the DNA is TGCGCCAGCAGCTTGTTGGGAGTCACAATGAACACTGAAGCTTTCTTT. It codes for CASSLLGVTMNTEAFF.

Regarding this clonotype: A much larger clone differs from this one at a single base, so this may be a read error. The rearrangement joins TRBV7-2 to TRBJ2-7, with D hard to call. Germline CDR1 and CDR2: SGHTA and FQGNSA. The CDR3 is 13 amino acids. For the CDR3, the DNA is TGTGCCAGCAGCTTAGAACAAGCCTACGAGCAGAACTTC. This translates into CASSLEQAYEQNF. Full variable domain (rest looked up from reference TRBV7-2 and TRBJ2-7): GAGVSQSPSNKVTEKGKDVELRCDPISGHTALYWYRQSLGQGLEFLIYFQGNSAPDKSGLPSDRFSAERTGGSVSTLTIQRTQQEDSAVYLCASSLEQAYEQNFGPGTRLTVT.

This sequence joins TRBV9 and TRBJ1-6; D possibly corresponds to TRBD1 (6 bases). The V end lost 0 bases, the J end lost 6 bases, and 7 bases lay between the germline ends. In germline, CDR1 is SGDLS, CDR2 YYNGEE. This CDR3 region has 14 residues. In DNA form, the CDR3 reads TGTGCCAGCAGCGTAGGGGGGGCTAATTCACCCCTCCACTTT. Its translation: CASSVGGANSPLHF.

This clonotype was seen a few times. The gene calls are TRBV30 and TRBJ1-2; perhaps TRBD1 as D (6 bases). CDR3 length equals 14 residues. Germline values: CDR1 GTSNPN, CDR2 SVGIG (reference sequence). V lost 3 bases and J 4 bases, leaving 15 bases between the germline ends. Here the CDR3 reads CAWSLGLRGYGYTF. The CDR3, as DNA: TGTGCCTGGAGCTTGGGCCTCAGGGGCTATGGCTACACCTTC.

This clonotype was recorded at least ten times. The chain recombines TRBV20-1 with TRBJ2-7; 9 nucleotides line up with TRBD1. CDR3 length: 13 amino acids. Germline lookup yields CDR1 DFQATT and CDR2 SNEGSKA (reference sequence). J gave up 5 bases and V 3 bases, and 5 bases lay outside the gene matches. The CDR3 here is CSASRQGGDEQYF. DNA of the CDR3: TGCAGTGCTAGCCGACAGGGGGGAGACGAGCAGTACTTC.

The chain links TRBV4-3 to TRBJ1-1; D not resolved. Looked up from germline, CDR1 is LGHNA and CDR2 is YSLEER. Trimming stripped 1 base from V and 1 base from J, with 16 bases between. CDR3 size: 17 residues. CDR3 sequence (DNA): TGCGCCAGCAGCCAAGCTTCGTTAGCAGGAGCGAACACTGAAGCTTTCTTT. Protein: CASSQASLAGANTEAFF.

As concerns this clonotype: A read error may be the cause here, since a much bigger clone is one base away. This chain links TRBV20-1 with TRBJ1-5; D perhaps matches TRBD1 (6 bases). Germline lookup yields CDR1 DFQATT and CDR2 SNEGSKA (reference sequence). This CDR3 contains 12 residues. V dropped 8 bases and J dropped 9 bases, with 17 bases sitting between them. CDR3 region: CSTRSLRGPQHF. The DNA of the CDR3 is TGCAGTACTCGGAGCCTCAGGGGGCCCCAGCATTTT.

Concerning this clonotype itself: This may be a read error: a much more frequent sequence differs by one nucleotide. The V call is TRBV20-1, the J call TRBJ1-5; D unclear. The CDR3 extends over 15 amino acids. Germline V CDR1 and CDR2: DFQATT, SNEGSKA (reference sequence). V was clipped by 0 bases and J by 3 bases, with 12 bases between them. The CDR3, as DNA: TGCAGTGCTAGAGATCGAGGCAGCCCCAATCAGCCCCAGCATTTT. Translated, it gives CSARDRGSPNQPQHF.

The sample holds a few counts of this clonotype. The J gene is TRBJ2-1, the V gene TRBV20-1; 7 bases match TRBD1. V shed 5 bases, J shed 4 bases, and the junction held 11 bases outside the gene matches. Germline V gene lookup returns CDR1 DFQATT and CDR2 SNEGSKA (reference sequence). There are 15 residues in the CDR3. CDR3 amino acids: CSAGTHGTEYNEQFF. The CDR3 DNA follows: TGCAGTGCTGGAACCCATGGGACAGAATACAATGAGCAGTTCTTC.

This clonotype has a handful of counts. This rearrangement joins TRBV7-2 to TRBJ1-5, with TRBD1 matching over 8 bases. Germline CDR1 SGHTA, CDR2 FQGNSA. Trimming at V came to 5 bases and at J to 6 bases, leaving 9 bases not matched to a gene. The CDR3 covers 15 residues. CDR3: CASSPDRAGGQPQHF. The CDR3 DNA is TGTGCCAGCAGCCCGGACAGGGCAGGGGGTCAGCCCCAGCATTTT.

The chain couples TRBV4-1 to TRBJ1-4, with D perhaps TRBD1 (5 bases). V was shortened by 0 bases and J by 2 bases, with 16 bases between the two germline ends. This CDR3 has 18 residues. Per the germline V gene, CDR1 is MGHRA and CDR2 is YSYEKL. The CDR3 DNA is TGCGCCAGCAGCCAAGAAAAGAGAGGGGAAAGGACTAATGAAAAACTGTTTTTT. It yields the protein CASSQEKRGERTNEKLFF.

The chain couples TRBV5-6 to TRBJ2-7; 12 nucleotides line up with TRBD2. From germline, CDR1 is SGHDT and CDR2 YYEEEE. V was pared by 4 bases and J by 3 bases, with 5 bases of the junction left unmatched. The CDR3 has 15 residues. The CDR3 coding sequence is TGTGCCAGCAGCGAACTAGCGGGAGGCTTCTACGAGCAGTACTTC. As protein: CASSELAGGFYEQYF.

This chain links TRBV5-1 with TRBJ1-1, with D uncertain. V gave up 5 bases and J gave up 5 bases, with 13 bases separating them. Germline V gives CDR1 SGHRS, CDR2 YFSETQ. This CDR3 comprises 13 residues. CDR3: CASRDGGGTEAFF. Here the CDR3 DNA reads TGCGCCAGCAGGGACGGAGGAGGGACTGAAGCTTTCTTT.

A few counts support this clonotype. The genes are TRBV5-1 and TRBJ2-1; tentative D call: TRBD1 (6 bases). The CDR3 covers 15 residues. Germline lookup yields CDR1 SGHRS and CDR2 YFSETQ. Trimming took 3 bases from V and 0 from J, leaving 10 bases between them. The CDR3: CASSYRESSYNEQFF. The CDR3 DNA follows: TGCGCCAGCAGCTACAGGGAGAGCTCCTACAATGAGCAGTTCTTC. The full variable domain, completed using reference TRBV5-1 and TRBJ2-1, is KAGVTQTPRYLIKTRGQQVTLSCSPISGHRSVSWYQQTPGQGLQFLFEYFSETQRNKGNFPGRFSGRQFSNSRSEMNVSTLELGDSALYLCASSYRESSYNEQFFGPGTRLTVL.

This rearrangement joins TRBV6-1 to TRBJ1-5, with D perhaps matching TRBD1 (6 bases). Trimming shortened V by 6 bases and J by 10 bases, and 19 bases separated the two germline ends. This CDR3 has 14 amino acids. The germline CDR1 and CDR2 sequences are MNHNS and SASEGT. CDR3 sequence reads: CASRVQGLDRPQHF. The CDR3 bases are TGTGCCAGCAGGGTACAGGGTCTTGACCGACCCCAGCATTTT.

The chain is built from TRBV6-2 or TRBV6-3 and TRBJ2-5, with D possibly matching TRBD1 (5 bases). Trimming shortened V by 4 bases and J by 4 bases, and 13 bases separated the two germline ends. The V gene's germline CDR1 is MNHEY and CDR2 SVGEGT. This CDR3 contains 14 residues. As DNA, the CDR3 is TGTGCCAGCAGTTGGGTCCAGGGAAGAGAGACCCAGTACTTC. Translating it yields CASSWVQGRETQYF.

This clonotype was recorded a few times. V gene TRBV11-2 combines with J gene TRBJ2-1; D possibly corresponds to TRBD2 (7 bases). Trimming cost V 3 bases and J 2 bases, with 20 bases left between them. Per germline, CDR1 SGHAT and CDR2 FQNNGV. CDR3 size: 18 residues. CDR3 DNA: TGTGCCAGCAGCTTCAGAGTCCGGGTAGGGGGGGCCTACAATGAGCAGTTCTTC. As protein: CASSFRVRVGGAYNEQFF.

The rearrangement uses TRBV12-3 or TRBV12-4 and TRBJ1-5, with D unresolved. Trimming left V 5 bases short and J 3 bases short, with 8 bases between. This CDR3 is 13 amino acids long. The CDR3 DNA reads TGTGCCAGCAGTCCGACATTCAATCAGCCCCAGCATTTT. This sequence encodes CASSPTFNQPQHF.